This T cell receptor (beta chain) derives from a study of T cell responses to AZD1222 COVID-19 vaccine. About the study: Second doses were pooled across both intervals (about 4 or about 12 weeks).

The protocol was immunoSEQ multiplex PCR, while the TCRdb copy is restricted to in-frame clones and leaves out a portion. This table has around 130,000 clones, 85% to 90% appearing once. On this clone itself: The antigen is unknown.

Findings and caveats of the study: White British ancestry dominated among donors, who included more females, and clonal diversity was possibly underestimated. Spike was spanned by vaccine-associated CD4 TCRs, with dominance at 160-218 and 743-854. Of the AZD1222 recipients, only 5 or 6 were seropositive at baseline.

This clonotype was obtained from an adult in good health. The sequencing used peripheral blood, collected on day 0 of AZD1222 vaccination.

For the CDR3, the DNA is TGTGCCAGCAGCCTGACCCGACAGTTGAACACTGAAGCTTTCTTT. Protein product: CASSLTRQLNTEAFF. This chain links TRBV11-2 with TRBJ1-1, with TRBD1 as a possible D gene (5 bases). Germline-derived CDR1 and CDR2 are SGHAT and FQNNGV. CDR3 length: 15 residues. V lost 5 bases and J 0 bases, leaving 13 bases between the germline ends.